This T cell receptor beta chain appears in the sequencing data of a study of blood T cells in healthy people across ages. This clonotype was picked up many times. Antigen unknown. General observations from the study: Lack of knowledge of donor CMV status possibly confounded expanded clonotype changes.

Sample-barcoded 5' priming and a J-beta primer mix drove a second PCR of about 6 to 12 cycles. TCRdb redid the calling of the 5' RACE reads with MiXCR, one entry per CDR3 protein. The table has under 850,000 distinct CDR3 sequences, 36% seen once. The study recruited healthy Caucasian donors from Russia who were aged about 6 to 100. Donors gave 8 to 10 milliliters of peripheral blood apiece. The TCR was taken from a young man in good health. The sample consisted of blood.

The CDR3, as DNA: TGCGCCAGCAGCCAGACGACAGCCAGCTCCTATAATTCACCCCTCCACTTT. It specifies CASSQTTASSYNSPLHF. The chain combines TRBV4-3 with TRBJ1-6, with D possibly being TRBD1 (5 bases). The CDR3 extends over 17 amino acids. Germline CDR1 reads LGHNA; CDR2 reads YSLEER. V was trimmed by 3 bases and J by 0 bases, leaving 12 bases between them.